What follows are 9 T cell receptor beta chains derived from one specimen sequenced in a study of a mutant IDH1 vaccine in newly diagnosed glioma (dated by TCRdb to about 2021). The method behind the library was the immunoSEQ multiplex PCR assay. The immuneACCESS repertoire file appears here via TCRdb, limited to in-frame rearrangements. These files lack a portion of the clones; in checked studies, under half of the deficit traces to unresolved V genes, and the cause of the others is not known. This sample is represented by tens of thousands of clones; roughly 80% of them were singletons. The ten top clones hold more than 5% of the sample. These receptors have no known antigen. Sample time point, as interpreted from the label and publication: week 23, last vaccination. Each vaccine dose was 300 ug of a 20-mer mutant IDH1 peptide in Montanide, given subcutaneously with topical imiquimod. The sample here was PBMCs, taken from a glioma patient whose treatment included an IDH1 peptide vaccine. The origin of the receptors is a man aged 35-49 years with glioma.

The rearrangement joins TRBV9 to TRBJ1-2; a weak D match, TRBD1 (5 bases). Trimming stripped 4 bases from V and 7 bases from J, with 17 bases between. Germline V gives CDR1 SGDLS, CDR2 YYNGEE. The CDR3 totals 14 residues. Written as DNA, the CDR3 is TGTGCCAGCAGCCCCCGGGACCCGGTTAGTGGCTACACCTTC. It translates to CASSPRDPVSGYTF.

The V and J genes are TRBV2 and TRBJ2-1; 9 bases align to TRBD1. The trim removed 6 bases at V and 6 bases at J, leaving 9 bases unmatched. The germline V gene encodes CDR1 SNHLY and CDR2 FYNNEI. The CDR3 has 15 residues. Written as DNA, the CDR3 is TGTGCCAGCAGAGATCCGGGACAGGGTTCCAATGAGCAGTTCTTC. It codes for CASRDPGQGSNEQFF.

The V and J genes are TRBV29-1 and TRBJ2-3; 8 bases agree with TRBD2. The V gene's germline CDR1 is SQVTM and CDR2 ANQGSEA. The CDR3 length is 17 residues. V shed 0 bases and J 0 bases; nucleotides not matched to a gene: 8. The chain's CDR3 is CSVEDLRGAPSTDTQYF. The CDR3 coding sequence is TGCAGCGTTGAAGATTTGCGGGGGGCCCCTAGCACAGATACGCAGTATTTT.

There are a few counts of this clone. The chain couples TRBV29-1 to TRBJ1-5; possible D gene TRBD1, 5 bases. The length of the CDR3 is 12 residues. Trimming took 6 bases from V and 7 from J, leaving 13 bases between them. The germline V gene has CDR1 SQVTM and CDR2 ANQGSEA. The DNA of the CDR3 is TGCAGCGTGGGGGGATGGGAGCAGCCCCAGCATTTT. This translates into CSVGGWEQPQHF.

The CDR3: CASSPTGRTNTGELFF. The CDR3 bases are TGTGCCAGCAGCCCTACAGGGAGAACTAACACCGGGGAGCTGTTTTTT. This sequence joins TRBV27 and TRBJ2-2; maybe TRBD1 (6 bases). There are 16 residues in the CDR3. Germline V gives CDR1 MNHEY, CDR2 SMNVEV (reference sequence). V lost 6 bases and J 2 bases, leaving 16 bases between the germline ends.

V gene TRBV5-1 combines with J gene TRBJ2-1; D call uncertain. Germline V gene lookup returns CDR1 SGHRS and CDR2 YFSETQ. Trimming left V 4 bases short and J 0 bases short, with 14 bases between. The CDR3 runs to 16 residues. The CDR3 protein is CASSHGSRASYNEQFF. CDR3 sequence (DNA): TGCGCCAGCAGCCATGGGTCTCGCGCCTCCTACAATGAGCAGTTCTTC.

In nucleotides, the CDR3 is TGTGCCAGTAGTATCGGGACAGGGGTTAGTCAGCCCCAGCATTTT. It encodes CASSIGTGVSQPQHF. The rearrangement joins TRBV19 to TRBJ1-5, with 10 positions matching TRBD1. CDR3 size: 15 residues. Germline CDR1 and CDR2: LNHDA and SQIVND (reference sequence). The J segment lost 6 bases and the V segment lost 3 bases, leaving 5 bases of the junction unmatched.

The chain's CDR3 is CASRIPGPYNEQFF. For the CDR3, the DNA is TGTGCCAGCAGGATACCCGGACCCTACAATGAGCAGTTCTTC. This chain joins TRBV6-1 and TRBJ2-1; D uncertain. The CDR3 loop spans 14 amino acids. CDR1 and CDR2 from the germline V gene are MNHNS and SASEGT. Trimming removed 6 bases from V and 2 bases from J, with 11 bases in between.

The CDR3 coding sequence is TGCGCCAGCAGCCCCGACAGGGGGTATGGCTACACCTTC. Its translation is CASSPDRGYGYTF. The chain joins TRBV5-1 to TRBJ1-2; 9 bases match TRBD1. Looked up from germline, CDR1 is SGHRS and CDR2 is YFSETQ. V gave up 4 bases and J gave up 5 bases; unmatched junction bases: 3. This CDR3 is 13 amino acids long.